The clone carrying this TCR beta chain is medium-sized by share. The CDR3 covers 14 residues. V lost 4 bases and J lost 1, with 10 bases in between. Germline V gives CDR1 SNHLY, CDR2 FYNNEI. TCRdb called the RT-PCR reads again in MiXCR, with one record for every CDR3 protein. The repertoire consists of roughly 9,400 distinct CDR3 sequences, with roughly 5.8% occurring once and the leading ten covering roughly 26%. The sample comes from a study of patients and donors after allogeneic stem cell transplantation. J is TRBJ1-2 and V is TRBV2; tentatively, D is TRBD1 (5 bases). The sequence was obtained from a human donor who was either an allogeneic HSCT recipient or a stem cell or donor lymphocyte infusion donor (not recorded which). It is not recorded whose cells these are; they may come from a transplant donor. The sample was blood, either unsorted or a sorted T cell fraction (not recorded which). CDR3 region: CASSARVVNYGYTF. CDR3 DNA sequence: TGTGCCAGCAGTGCCAGGGTAGTTAACTATGGCTACACCTTC.